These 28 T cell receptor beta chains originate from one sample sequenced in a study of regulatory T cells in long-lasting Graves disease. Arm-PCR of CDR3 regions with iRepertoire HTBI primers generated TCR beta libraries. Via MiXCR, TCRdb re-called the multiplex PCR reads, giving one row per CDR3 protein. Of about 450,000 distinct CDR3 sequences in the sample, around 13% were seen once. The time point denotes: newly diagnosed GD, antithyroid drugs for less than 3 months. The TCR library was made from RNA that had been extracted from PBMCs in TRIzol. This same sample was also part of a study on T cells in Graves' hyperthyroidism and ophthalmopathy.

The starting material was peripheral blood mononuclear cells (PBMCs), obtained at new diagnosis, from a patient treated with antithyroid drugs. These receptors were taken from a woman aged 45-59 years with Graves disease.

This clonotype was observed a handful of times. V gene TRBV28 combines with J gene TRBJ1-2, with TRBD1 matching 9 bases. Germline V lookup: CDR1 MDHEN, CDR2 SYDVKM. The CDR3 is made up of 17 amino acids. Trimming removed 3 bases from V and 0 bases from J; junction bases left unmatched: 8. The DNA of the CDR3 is TGTGCCAGCAGTTTTTCTGGGACAGGGCTCACTAACTATGGCTACACCTTC. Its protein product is CASSFSGTGLTNYGYTF.

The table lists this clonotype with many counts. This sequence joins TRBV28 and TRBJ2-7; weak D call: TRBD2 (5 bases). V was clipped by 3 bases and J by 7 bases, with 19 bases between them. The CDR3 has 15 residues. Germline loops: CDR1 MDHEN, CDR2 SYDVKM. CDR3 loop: CASSFFRLGEREQYF. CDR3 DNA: TGTGCCAGCAGTTTCTTCCGGCTCGGGGAGCGGGAGCAGTACTTC.

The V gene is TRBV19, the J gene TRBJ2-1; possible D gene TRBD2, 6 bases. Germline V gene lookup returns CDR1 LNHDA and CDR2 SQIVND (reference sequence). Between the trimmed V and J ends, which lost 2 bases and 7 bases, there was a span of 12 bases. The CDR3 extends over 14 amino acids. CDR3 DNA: TGTGCCAGTAGTATATTACTAGCTTGGAATGAGCAGTTCTTC. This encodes CASSILLAWNEQFF.

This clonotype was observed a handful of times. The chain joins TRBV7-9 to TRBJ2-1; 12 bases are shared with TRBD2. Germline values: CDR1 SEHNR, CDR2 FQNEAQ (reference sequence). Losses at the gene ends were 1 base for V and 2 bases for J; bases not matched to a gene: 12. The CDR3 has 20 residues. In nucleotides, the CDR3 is TGTGCCAGCAGCTTAGGGGGACTAGCGGGTCCGCTGGCTGCCTACAATGAGCAGTTCTTC. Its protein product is CASSLGGLAGPLAAYNEQFF. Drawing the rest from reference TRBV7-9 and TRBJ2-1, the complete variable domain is DTGVSQNPRHKITKRGQNVTFRCDPISEHNRLYWYRQTLGQGPEFLTYFQNEAQLEKSRLLSDRFSAERPKGSFSTLEIQRTEQGDSAMYLCASSLGGLAGPLAAYNEQFFGPGTRLTVL.

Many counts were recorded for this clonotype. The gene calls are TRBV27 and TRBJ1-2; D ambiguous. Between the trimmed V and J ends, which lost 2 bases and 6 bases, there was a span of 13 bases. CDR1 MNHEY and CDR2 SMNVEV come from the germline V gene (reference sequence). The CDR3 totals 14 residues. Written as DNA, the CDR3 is TGTGCCAGCAGTTTAAAGGCAGGCCCACATGGCTACACCTTC. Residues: CASSLKAGPHGYTF.

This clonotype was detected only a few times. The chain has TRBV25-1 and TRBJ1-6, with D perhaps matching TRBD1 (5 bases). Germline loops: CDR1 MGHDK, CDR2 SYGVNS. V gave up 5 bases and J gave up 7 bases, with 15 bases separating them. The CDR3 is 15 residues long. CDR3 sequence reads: CASSSPGTPNSPLHF. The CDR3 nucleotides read TGTGCCAGCAGTTCCCCTGGGACTCCAAATTCACCCCTCCACTTT.

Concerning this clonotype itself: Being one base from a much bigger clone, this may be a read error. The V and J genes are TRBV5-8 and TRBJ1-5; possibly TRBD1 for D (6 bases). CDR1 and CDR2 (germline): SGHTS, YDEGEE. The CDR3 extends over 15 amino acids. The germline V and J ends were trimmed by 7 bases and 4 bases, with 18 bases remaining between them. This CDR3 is CASGTRGLSNQPQHF. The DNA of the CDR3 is TGTGCCAGCGGAACCAGGGGCCTAAGTAATCAGCCCCAGCATTTT.

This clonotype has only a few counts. DNA for the CDR3: TGCAGTGCTACCCCGGGCCCCGGGACTAGCGGGAGACAGTTCTTC. As protein: CSATPGPGTSGRQFF. The V and J genes are TRBV20-1 and TRBJ2-1; 14 bases fit TRBD2. From germline, CDR1 is DFQATT and CDR2 SNEGSKA (reference sequence). The CDR3 contains 15 residues. J was trimmed by 13 bases and V by 4 bases; bases with no gene match: 12.

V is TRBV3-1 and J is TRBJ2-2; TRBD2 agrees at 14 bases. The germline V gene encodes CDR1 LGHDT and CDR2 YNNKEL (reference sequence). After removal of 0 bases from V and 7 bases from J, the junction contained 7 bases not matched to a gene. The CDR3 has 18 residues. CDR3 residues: CASSQDGGLAGAGGELFF. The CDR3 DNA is TGTGCCAGCAGCCAAGATGGGGGACTAGCGGGAGCTGGCGGGGAGCTGTTTTTT.

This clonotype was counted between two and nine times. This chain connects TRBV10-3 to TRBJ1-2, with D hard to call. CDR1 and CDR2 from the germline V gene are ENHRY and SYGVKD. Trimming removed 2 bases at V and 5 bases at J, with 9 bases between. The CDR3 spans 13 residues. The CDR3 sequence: CAISEGRFYGYTF. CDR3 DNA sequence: TGTGCCATCAGTGAGGGGCGTTTTTATGGCTACACCTTC.

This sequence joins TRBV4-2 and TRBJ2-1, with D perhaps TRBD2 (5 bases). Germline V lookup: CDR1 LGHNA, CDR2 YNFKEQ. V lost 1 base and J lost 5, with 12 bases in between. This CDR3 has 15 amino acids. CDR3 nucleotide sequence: TGTGCCAGCAGCCAAGTTGAGGCTAGCCACAATGAGCAGTTCTTC. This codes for CASSQVEASHNEQFF.

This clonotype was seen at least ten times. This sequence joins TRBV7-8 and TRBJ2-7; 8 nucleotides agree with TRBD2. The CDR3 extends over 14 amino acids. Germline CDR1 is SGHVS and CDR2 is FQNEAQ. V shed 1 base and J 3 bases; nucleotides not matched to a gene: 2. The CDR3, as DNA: TGTGCCAGCAGCTTAGGGCGGGAGGTCTACGAGCAGTACTTC. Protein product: CASSLGREVYEQYF.

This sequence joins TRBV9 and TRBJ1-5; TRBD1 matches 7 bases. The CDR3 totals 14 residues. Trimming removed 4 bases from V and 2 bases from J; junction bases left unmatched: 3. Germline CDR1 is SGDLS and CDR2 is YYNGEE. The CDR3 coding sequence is TGTGCCAGCAGCCACGGACAGGGCAATCAGCCCCAGCATTTT. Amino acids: CASSHGQGNQPQHF. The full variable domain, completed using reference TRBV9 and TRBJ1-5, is DSGVTQTPKHLITATGQRVTLRCSPRSGDLSVYWYQQSLDQGLQFLIQYYNGEERAKGNILERFSAQQFPDLHSELNLSSLELGDSALYFCASSHGQGNQPQHFGDGTRLSIL.

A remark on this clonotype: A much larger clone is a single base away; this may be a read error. The CDR3 coding sequence is TGTGCCAGCAGTTTGGGATACTCCTACAAGCAGTACTTC. Amino acids: CASSLGYSYKQYF. V is TRBV12-3 or TRBV12-4 and J is TRBJ2-7; D not certain. This CDR3 spans 13 amino acids.

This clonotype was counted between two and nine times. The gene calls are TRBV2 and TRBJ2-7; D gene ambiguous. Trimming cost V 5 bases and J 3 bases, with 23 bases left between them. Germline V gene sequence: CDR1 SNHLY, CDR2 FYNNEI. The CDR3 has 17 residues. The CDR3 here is CASSRLEARAISYEQYF. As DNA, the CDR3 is TGTGCCAGCAGTCGACTCGAAGCACGAGCGATTAGCTACGAGCAGTACTTC.

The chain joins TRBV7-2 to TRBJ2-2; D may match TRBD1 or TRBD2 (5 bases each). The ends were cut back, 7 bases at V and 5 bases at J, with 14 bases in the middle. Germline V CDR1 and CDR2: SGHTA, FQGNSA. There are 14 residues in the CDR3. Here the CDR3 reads CASTLGVQTGELFF. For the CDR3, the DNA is TGTGCCAGCACTTTGGGGGTCCAAACCGGGGAGCTGTTTTTT. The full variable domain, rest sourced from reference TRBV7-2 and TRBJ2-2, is GAGVSQSPSNKVTEKGKDVELRCDPISGHTALYWYRQSLGQGLEFLIYFQGNSAPDKSGLPSDRFSAERTGGSVSTLTIQRTQQEDSAVYLCASTLGVQTGELFFGEGSRLTVL.

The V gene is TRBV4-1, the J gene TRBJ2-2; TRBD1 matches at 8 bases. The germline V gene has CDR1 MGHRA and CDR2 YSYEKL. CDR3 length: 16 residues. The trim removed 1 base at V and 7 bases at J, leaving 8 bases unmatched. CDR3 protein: CASSQARQGAGGELFF. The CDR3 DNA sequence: TGCGCCAGCAGCCAAGCAAGGCAGGGGGCGGGCGGGGAGCTGTTTTTT.

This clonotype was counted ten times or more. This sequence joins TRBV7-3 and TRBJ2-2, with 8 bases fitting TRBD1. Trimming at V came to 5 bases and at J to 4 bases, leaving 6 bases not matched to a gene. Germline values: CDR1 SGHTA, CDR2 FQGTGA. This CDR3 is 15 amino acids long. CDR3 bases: TGTGCCAGCAGCACCGGGACAGGAATCACCGGGGAGCTGTTTTTT. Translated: CASSTGTGITGELFF.

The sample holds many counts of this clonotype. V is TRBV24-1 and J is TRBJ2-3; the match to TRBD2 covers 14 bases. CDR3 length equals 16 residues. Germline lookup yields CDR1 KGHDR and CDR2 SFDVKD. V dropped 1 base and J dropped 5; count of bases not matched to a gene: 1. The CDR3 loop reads CATSDFGLAGGDTQYF. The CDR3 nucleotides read TGTGCCACCAGTGATTTCGGACTAGCGGGAGGAGATACGCAGTATTTT.

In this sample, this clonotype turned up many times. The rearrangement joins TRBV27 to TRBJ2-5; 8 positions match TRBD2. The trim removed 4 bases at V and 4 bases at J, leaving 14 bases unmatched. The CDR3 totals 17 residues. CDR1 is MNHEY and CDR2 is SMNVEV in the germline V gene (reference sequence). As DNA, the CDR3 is TGTGCCAGCAGTTCCACCTCCCCCGGGGGGGCAAGAGAGACCCAGTACTTC. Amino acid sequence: CASSSTSPGGARETQYF.

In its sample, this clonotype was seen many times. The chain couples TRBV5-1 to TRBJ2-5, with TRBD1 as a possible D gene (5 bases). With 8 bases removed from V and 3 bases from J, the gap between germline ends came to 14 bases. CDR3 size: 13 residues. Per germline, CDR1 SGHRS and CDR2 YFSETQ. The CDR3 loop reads CASSRTQEETQYF. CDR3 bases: TGCGCCAGTTCCCGGACACAAGAAGAGACCCAGTACTTC.

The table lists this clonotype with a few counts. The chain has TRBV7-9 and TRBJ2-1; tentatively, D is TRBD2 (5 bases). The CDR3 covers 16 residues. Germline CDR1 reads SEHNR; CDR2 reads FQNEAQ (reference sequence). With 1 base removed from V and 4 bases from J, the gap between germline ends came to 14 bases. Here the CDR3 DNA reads TGTGCCAGCAGCTTAGGATTCACTAGAGATTACAATGAGCAGTTCTTC. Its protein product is CASSLGFTRDYNEQFF.

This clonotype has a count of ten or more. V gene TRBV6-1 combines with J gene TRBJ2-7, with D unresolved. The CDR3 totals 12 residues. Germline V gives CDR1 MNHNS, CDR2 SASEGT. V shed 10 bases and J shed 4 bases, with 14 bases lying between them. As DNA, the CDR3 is TGTGCCACAACCAGCAGCCTATACGAGCAGTACTTC. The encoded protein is CATTSSLYEQYF.

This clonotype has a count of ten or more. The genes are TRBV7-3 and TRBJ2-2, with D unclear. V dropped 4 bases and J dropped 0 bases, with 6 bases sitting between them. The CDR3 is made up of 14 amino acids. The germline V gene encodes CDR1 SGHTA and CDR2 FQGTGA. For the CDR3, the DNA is TGTGCCAGCAGCTCTGCTACGAACACCGGGGAGCTGTTTTTT. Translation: CASSSATNTGELFF.

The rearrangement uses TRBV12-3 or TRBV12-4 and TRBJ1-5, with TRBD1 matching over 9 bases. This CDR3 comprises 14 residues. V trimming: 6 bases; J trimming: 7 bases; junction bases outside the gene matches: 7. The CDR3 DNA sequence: TGTGCCAGCAGCCCACAGGGGGCGAGCCAGCCCCAGCATTTT. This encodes CASSPQGASQPQHF.

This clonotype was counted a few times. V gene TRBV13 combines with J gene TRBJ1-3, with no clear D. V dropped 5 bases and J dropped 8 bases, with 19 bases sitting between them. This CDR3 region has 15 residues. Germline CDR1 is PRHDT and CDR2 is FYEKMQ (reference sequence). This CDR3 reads CASSNALPGEDTIYF. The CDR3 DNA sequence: TGTGCCAGCAGCAACGCCCTACCAGGAGAGGACACCATATATTTT.

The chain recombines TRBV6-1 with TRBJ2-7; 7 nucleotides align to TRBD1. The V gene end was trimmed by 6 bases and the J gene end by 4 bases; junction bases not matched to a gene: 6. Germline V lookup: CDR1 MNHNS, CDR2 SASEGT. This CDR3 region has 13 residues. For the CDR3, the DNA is TGTGCCAGCAGGCCCGGGACAGATTACGAGCAGTACTTC. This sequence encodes CASRPGTDYEQYF.

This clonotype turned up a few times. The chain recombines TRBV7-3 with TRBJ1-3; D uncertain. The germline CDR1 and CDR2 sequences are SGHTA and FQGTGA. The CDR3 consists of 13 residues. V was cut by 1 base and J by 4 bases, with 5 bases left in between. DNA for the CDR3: TGTGCCAGCAGCTTAATCCCCGGAAACACCATATATTTT. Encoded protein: CASSLIPGNTIYF.